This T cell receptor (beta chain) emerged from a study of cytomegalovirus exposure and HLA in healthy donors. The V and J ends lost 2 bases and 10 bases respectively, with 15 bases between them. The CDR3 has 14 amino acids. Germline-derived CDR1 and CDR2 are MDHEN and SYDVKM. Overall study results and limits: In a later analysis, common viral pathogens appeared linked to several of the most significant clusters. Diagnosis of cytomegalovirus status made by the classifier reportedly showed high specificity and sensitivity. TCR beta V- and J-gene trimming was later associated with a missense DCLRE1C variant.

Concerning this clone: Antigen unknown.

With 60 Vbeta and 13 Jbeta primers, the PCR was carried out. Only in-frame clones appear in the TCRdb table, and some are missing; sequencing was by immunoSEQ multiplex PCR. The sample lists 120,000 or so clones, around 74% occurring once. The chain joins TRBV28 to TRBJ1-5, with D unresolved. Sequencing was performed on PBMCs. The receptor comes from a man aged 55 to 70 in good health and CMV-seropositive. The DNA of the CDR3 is TGTGCCAGCAGTTTACATGAGGGCGGGAGCCCCCAGCATTTT. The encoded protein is CASSLHEGGSPQHF.